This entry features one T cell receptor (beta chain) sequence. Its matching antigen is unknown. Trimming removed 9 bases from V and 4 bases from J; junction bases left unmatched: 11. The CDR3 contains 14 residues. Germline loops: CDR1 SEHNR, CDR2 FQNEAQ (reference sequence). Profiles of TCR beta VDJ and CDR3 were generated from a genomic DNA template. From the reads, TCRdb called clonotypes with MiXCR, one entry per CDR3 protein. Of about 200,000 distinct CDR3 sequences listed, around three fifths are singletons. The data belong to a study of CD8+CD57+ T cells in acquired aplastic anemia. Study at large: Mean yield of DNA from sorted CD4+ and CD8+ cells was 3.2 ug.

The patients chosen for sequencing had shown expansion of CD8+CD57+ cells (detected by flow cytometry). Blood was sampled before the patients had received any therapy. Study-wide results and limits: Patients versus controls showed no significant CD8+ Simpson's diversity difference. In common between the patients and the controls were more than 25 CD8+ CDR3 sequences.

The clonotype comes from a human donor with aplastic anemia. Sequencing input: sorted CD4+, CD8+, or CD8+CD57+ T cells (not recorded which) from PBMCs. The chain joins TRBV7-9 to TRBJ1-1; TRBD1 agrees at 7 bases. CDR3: CASRDPRDSTEAFF. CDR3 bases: TGTGCCAGTAGGGACCCTCGGGACAGCACTGAAGCTTTCTTT.